A selection of T cell receptor beta chains follows, all from one sample in a study of monozygotic twins with inflammatory bowel disease. TCRdb re-called the 5' RACE reads, yielding one record per CDR3 amino acid sequence without DNA. This table holds about 330,000 distinct CDR3 sequences. Sequenced material: blood. The origin of the receptors is a human donor with ulcerative colitis or Crohn's disease, or a healthy co-twin of an affected twin (not recorded which). CDR3s include the opening cysteine and the closing phenylalanine or tryptophan. The order of the fields is J gene, V gene, CDR3 protein.

>TRBJ2-3|TRBV11-2
CASSLATDTQYF
>TRBJ2-1|TRBV5-6
CASSLFLREAYNEQFF
>TRBJ1-5|TRBV12-3/TRBV12-4
CASADTYSNQPQHF
>TRBJ1-5|TRBV7-2
CASSSPGGQGQPQHF
>TRBJ2-2|TRBV30
CAWRQGNSGGLFF
>TRBJ2-1|TRBV7-8
CASSLARVLSGGPSNEQFF
>TRBJ2-3|TRBV10-3
CAISGGLAVGDTQYF
>TRBJ2-2|TRBV12-3/TRBV12-4
CASRVIGATGELFF
>TRBJ2-5|TRBV6-5
CASTGSGETQYF
>TRBJ2-2|TRBV7-6
CASSGYGAGELFF
>TRBJ2-3|TRBV19
CASRPGRVTDTQYF
>TRBJ1-6|TRBV11-1
CASRYGQGRTDIANSPLHF
>TRBJ1-1|TRBV16
CASSQDAEAFF
>TRBJ1-1|TRBV18
CASSTEGMWGTEAFF
>TRBJ2-1|TRBV14
CASSQDPLSGPNEQFF
>TRBJ2-1|TRBV20-1
CSASRTIISGEQFF
>TRBJ1-4|TRBV27
CASSFVGSAEKLFF
>TRBJ2-7|TRBV7-3
CASSLNLGPYEQYF
>TRBJ2-2|TRBV15
CATSRDGRASGTGELFF
>TRBJ2-5|TRBV20-1
CSAPGQGAWEETQYF
>TRBJ2-7|TRBV14
CASSQMGQVSSYEQYF
>TRBJ2-7|TRBV20-1
CSASGGLLYEQYF
>TRBJ2-7|TRBV5-1
CASSFTDRQGSEQYF
>TRBJ1-5|TRBV4-1
CASSHEINQPQHF
>TRBJ1-4|TRBV5-6
CASSLGQDNEKLFF